This T cell receptor (beta chain) was recorded in a study of T cells in Graves' hyperthyroidism and ophthalmopathy (dated by TCRdb to between 2018 and 2021). Background on the whole study: Peripheral blood samples were taken at initial diagnosis, before any treatment was given. TCR V-J signatures able to tell the groups apart were searched for in a discovery cohort of 100 or so patients, of whom around 43 had Graves' ophthalmopathy and 55 to 65 had stable Graves' hyperthyroidism. Prospective prediction of ophthalmopathy was tested in an independent validation cohort consisting of fewer than 20 hyperthyroidism patients and about 17 patients who later progressed to ophthalmopathy. The roughly 100 discovery patients were randomly divided into training and test sets at a 7:3 ratio. In addition, the study compared T-cell repertoires in thyroid tissue and in blood from roughly six Graves' hyperthyroidism patients. Once sampling was done, hyperthyroidism patients were given methimazole at a starting dose of 30 mg daily, whereas ophthalmopathy patients were given high-dose intravenous methylprednisolone. The paper reports TCR Vbeta CDR3 sequencing of about 140 peripheral blood samples: around 45 ophthalmopathy, around 80 hyperthyroidism and roughly 17 progressor patients. What the authors observed across the whole study: Most expanded thyroid clonotypes (frequency above 0.001) were also detected in blood, a finding suggesting that blood repertoires may reflect thyroid immune responses. In validation, the model predicted progression to ophthalmopathy with 55% to 71% sensitivity and 72% to 85% specificity, a median of approximately 6.5 months before onset. Sample size was not statistically predetermined, and blinding of investigators to group allocation was not performed. In cross-validation, a model built on a 13 V-J signature told ophthalmopathy apart from stable hyperthyroidism with less than 90% sensitivity and around 83% specificity, and in testing the same model reached 80%/75%.

Moderately to severely active disease, a Clinical Activity Score of at least 3, a NOSPECS grade of at least 4, and a duration under 3 months were present in ophthalmopathy patients. Any patient with an uncontrolled infection, another autoimmune disease, pregnancy or lactation was excluded. Clinical symptoms, serum thyroxine and TRAb, thyroid ultrasound, and orbital computed tomography formed the basis for the diagnoses. PBMCs were separated from approximately 10 ml of fresh peripheral blood using Ficoll-Paque density gradient centrifugation. Trizol reagent was used to extract total RNA, and RNA quality was then checked on an Agilent 2100 Bioanalyzer. This clonotype came up many times. This receptor's antigen is unknown. Base qualities are not at hand, and no much larger clone is one base apart. According to the germline V gene, CDR1 reads MNHEY and CDR2 reads SVGEGT. The CDR3 goes from the cysteine to the phenylalanine over 14 residues. Only the CDR3 portion is preserved as DNA: 42 bases, with reading frame beginning at the first base. A distance of 16 bases separates the germline ends of V and J, which lose 7 bases and 6 bases respectively.

TCR beta CDR3 regions were amplified from RNA transcripts. A first-round RT-PCR of the TCR CDR3 used the HTBI primer set with the Qiagen OneStep RT-PCR kit. The libraries were constructed in a second round of multiplex PCR and then size-selected and purified. Paired-end sequencing of the libraries was performed with 100 bp reads on an Illumina HiSeq2000. On the study's bioinformatics: Raw data were processed with SOAPnuke, discarding reads with adapters, uncalled bases, mean Phred below 15, or no exact constant-primer or identifier match. COPE v1.2.5 was used to merge high-quality paired reads, and clonotypes were defined as unique nucleotide sequences. MiTCR v1.1 was used to align clonotypes to the IMGT TRBV, TRBD and TRBJ reference segments. The analysis was restricted to V-J combinations with a frequency above 0.0001, which together covered roughly 99% of the repertoires. A TCS score was defined as the ratio of F50 (clonal expansion) to E x V (chaos), with BLOSUM62-based TCRdist applied between CDR3 peptides within each V-J. Welch's t-statistics and random forest reduced just over 500 V-J features to roughly 13, which were used in a naive Bayes classifier (R e1071). Clones were called with MiXCR by TCRdb after fastp trimmed the public reads at Q25, and only in-frame beta chains were retained. Records with the same CDR3 protein are collapsed into one entry carrying the most frequent genes and DNA. For this entry, the V and J calls and clone size follow TCRdb and not the study's own pipeline. The sample table contains around 300,000 distinct CDR3 sequences; only one count was recorded for around 13% of them. The top ten constitute 30% to 40% of the sample.

The rearrangement combines TRBV6-2 or TRBV6-3 with TRBJ2-1; no D gene can be assigned with confidence. This TCR derives from a woman between 40 and 55 years old with Graves' ophthalmopathy. Sequencing was carried out using blood. The CDR3 reads CASKPGGQVNEQFF. The DNA reads as follows: TGTGCCAGCAAGCCGGGCGGTCAGGTCAATGAGCAGTTCTTC.